The entry below describes one T cell receptor (beta chain). The method was immunoSEQ multiplex PCR; TCRdb's version includes in-frame clones alone and lacks a portion of them. The repertoire holds roughly 26,000 clones, about 85% seen once, with about 15% in the top ten. Between the trimmed V and J ends, which lost 2 bases and 12 bases, there was a span of 17 bases. CDR1 is SGDLS, CDR2 YYNGEE, per germline. CDR3 length: 13 residues. The sample comes from a study of OX40 agonist ivuxolimab in advanced cancers. The V and J genes are TRBV9 and TRBJ1-1, with D possibly TRBD1 on 5 matching bases. Sequencing was performed on CD4+ or CD8+ T cells sorted from blood, taken in a trial of the OX40 agonist ivuxolimab. The sequence was collected from an adult with an advanced solid tumor such as melanoma, head and neck, liver or kidney cancer. CDR3 DNA sequence: TGTGCCAGCAGCGTTTCGTTCTGGGACGTAACTTTCTTT. As protein: CASSVSFWDVTFF.